This T cell receptor (beta chain) was sequenced during a study of blood T cell repertoires in COVID-19 (dated by TCRdb to 2018 to 2021). Describing the broader study: Samples from collaborators originated in the United States, Italy and Spain and spanned both the acute and convalescent phases of COVID-19. The prospective study material was composed of cDNA or gDNA derived from T cells, B-cell-depleted T cells, or PBMCs. Subjects who had been exposed to COVID-19, were actively infected with it, or had recovered from it provided the deeply sampled blood TCRbeta repertoires that made up the dataset. The repertoires were made available in a free public database intended to serve as a resource for research on the immune response to SARS-CoV-2. The samples were drawn from two sources: the first 160 participants of the ongoing ImmuneRACE study, and fewer than 1,500 subjects contributed by 6 global collaborators. Nearly every sample came with metadata listing a de-identified subject ID, COVID-19 status, age in years and sex. Where available, HLA class I and class II types were obtained from metadata supplied by the sample provider rather than from assay-based typing.

Whole blood was collected in K2EDTA tubes by collaborating institutions according to the institutions' own protocols. For TCRbeta analysis, collaborators shipped samples in one of three forms: frozen whole blood, isolated PBMCs, or DNA extracted from either of those sample types. A remark on this clone: Its antigen is still unknown. Per-nucleotide qualities are absent, and no much larger clonotype sits a single base away.

What the work shows at the level of the full study, not this receptor alone: The quantity of clinical and demographic metadata differed by source and by participant and was supplied without curation.

V gives up 3 bases and J gives up 1 base, and the segment between their germline ends measures 10 bases. Via the germline V gene, CDR1 is SGHRS and CDR2 YFSETQ. The CDR3 has 14 amino acids, counting the end cysteine and phenylalanine. The retained sequence is limited to the CDR3, 42 bases, with the frame set at the first base. TCRbeta CDR3 regions were amplified from genomic DNA by means of the immunoSEQ Assay, a bias-controlled multiplex PCR. On the study's bioinformatics: Within the assay, amplification of reference gene primers was used to estimate how many nucleated cells each sample contained. To quantify the absolute abundance of each unique TCRbeta CDR3 rearrangement, sequence reads were collapsed and filtered. Productive Simpson clonality was computed per sample as the square root of Simpson's diversity index over productive rearrangements. Held by TCRdb, this immuneACCESS table contains in-frame sequences only and omits some clones. Under half of the omission traces to an unresolved V gene where checked; the cause of the rest is unknown. V, J and clone size derive from that table, while D and trimming were established from the DNA sequence. This sample gives 240,000 or so clones in total; around four fifths of them show up just once. Over 10% of the sample belongs to the ten largest clones.

The chain employs TRBV5-1 and TRBJ1-1, with TRBD1 tentatively as D gene (5 bases match). The sequence was obtained from a woman in her fifties or sixties with active or convalescent COVID-19. The sequenced sample consisted of peripheral blood. The CDR3 region: CASSSRGGNTEAFF. The nucleotide sequence reads TGCGCCAGCAGCTCAAGGGGCGGGAACACTGAAGCTTTCTTT. Reference TRBV5-1 and TRBJ1-1 proteins supply the regions before and after the CDR3; the full variable domain is: KAGVTQTPRYLIKTRGQQVTLSCSPISGHRSVSWYQQTPGQGLQFLFEYFSETQRNKGNFPGRFSGRQFSNSRSEMNVSTLELGDSALYLCASSSRGGNTEAFFGQGTRLTVV.